A selection of T cell receptor beta chains follows, all from one sample in a study of T cell responses to AZD1222 COVID-19 vaccine. Data came from immunoSEQ multiplex PCR; TCRdb stores just in-frame clones and leaves some out. The sample contains approximately 28,000 clones, more than 85% of which appear only once. Sequenced material: peripheral blood, taken on day 0 of AZD1222 vaccination. Source of these receptors: an adult in good health. Each CDR3 is given with its conserved first and last residue. Clone size is stated in some rows and not others, as once, few, many or a class when expanded.

J | size | V | CDR3
TRBJ1-1 | once | TRBV19 | CASSRTGLNTEAFF
TRBJ2-1 | . | TRBV11-3 | CASSPSGVGRRNEQFF
TRBJ1-1 | . | TRBV6-5 | CASTWGANTEAFF
TRBJ2-2 | . | TRBV21-1 | CASSETPVRHRELFF
TRBJ1-2 | . | TRBV6-6 | CASSYPTGGHDGYTF
TRBJ2-2 | few | TRBV30 | CACPRGAGRAGELFF
TRBJ2-7 | . | TRBV27 | CASSLMTGGWYEQYF
TRBJ2-2 | once | TRBV2 | CAGSDALDRGQEYTGELFF
TRBJ2-7 | . | TRBV4-1 | CASSYTGTGSYEQYF
TRBJ2-3 | . | TRBV27 | CASRGSGSPDTQYF
TRBJ1-5 | . | TRBV5-8 | CASSWGQAVHQPQHF
TRBJ1-5 | . | TRBV19 | CASSIRDRANQPQHF
TRBJ2-1 | . | TRBV7-2 | CASSLDAYNEQFF
TRBJ1-2 | . | TRBV9 | CASSVEGTKVNTF
TRBJ1-5 | . | TRBV7-8 | CASSFLGGNQPQHF
TRBJ1-2 | . | TRBV4-2 | CASSHLLRDRHGYTF
TRBJ1-5 | . | TRBV11-2 | CASSFTENQPQHF
TRBJ2-1 | once | TRBV7-2 | CASRLGTSTYNEQFF
TRBJ2-1 | once | TRBV6-2/TRBV6-3 | CASSLGTSGRRGNEQFF
TRBJ2-1 | . | TRBV27 | CASSFFRTSGRGYEQFF
TRBJ1-3 | once | TRBV4-3 | CASSQEPRGGNTIYF
TRBJ2-7 | . | TRBV28 | CASRRTGSTGRYEQYF
TRBJ2-7 | . | TRBV3-1/TRBV3-2 | CASSQGGPYEQYF
TRBJ1-5 | . | TRBV2 | CASSADRDRGRNGNQPQHF
TRBJ2-7 | . | TRBV6-5 | CASSSPLARSYEQYF
TRBJ2-7 | . | TRBV5-4 | CASSQLVAYEQYF
TRBJ2-3 | . | TRBV11-2 | CASSRLAGSGTDTQYF
TRBJ1-1 | . | TRBV11-2 | CASAEPARNTEAFF
TRBJ1-2 | . | TRBV5-6 | CASSLGQGLGYTF
TRBJ2-7 | . | TRBV7-9 | CASGEGLASEQYF
TRBJ2-2 | . | TRBV5-8 | CASSLVRDTGELFF
TRBJ1-1 | . | TRBV5-5 | CASSLVGDEAFF
TRBJ2-1 | . | TRBV6-4 | CASSDGRGPHNEQFF